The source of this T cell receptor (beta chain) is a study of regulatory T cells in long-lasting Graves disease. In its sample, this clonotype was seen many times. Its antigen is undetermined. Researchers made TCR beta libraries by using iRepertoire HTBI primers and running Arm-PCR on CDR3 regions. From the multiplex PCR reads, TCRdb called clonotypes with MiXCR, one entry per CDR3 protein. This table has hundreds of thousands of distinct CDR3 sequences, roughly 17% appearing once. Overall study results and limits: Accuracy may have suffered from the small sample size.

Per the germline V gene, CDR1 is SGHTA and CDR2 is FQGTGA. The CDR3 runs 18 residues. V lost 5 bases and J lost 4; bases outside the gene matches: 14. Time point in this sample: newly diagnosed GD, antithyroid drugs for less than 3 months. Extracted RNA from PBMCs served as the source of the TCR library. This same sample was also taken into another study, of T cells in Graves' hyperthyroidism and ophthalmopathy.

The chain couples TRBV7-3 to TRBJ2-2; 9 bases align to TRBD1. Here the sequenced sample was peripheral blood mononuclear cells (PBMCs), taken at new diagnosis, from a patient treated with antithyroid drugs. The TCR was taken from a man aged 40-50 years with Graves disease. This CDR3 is CASSLRDRVVTSTGELFF. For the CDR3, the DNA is TGTGCCAGCAGCCTAAGGGACAGGGTAGTTACGAGCACCGGGGAGCTGTTTTTT.